The clone carrying this TCR beta chain was detected a few times. Its specificity is not known. What was amplified from RNA transcripts were TCR beta CDR3 regions. HTBI primers were the set used in a first-round RT-PCR of the TCR CDR3. TCRdb redid the calling of the multiplex PCR reads with MiXCR, one entry per CDR3 protein. The table lists 350,000 to 400,000 distinct CDR3 sequences, under 15% of them singletons, with approximately 29% in the top ten. The sample is drawn from a study of T cells in Graves' hyperthyroidism and ophthalmopathy. Across the study: Peripheral blood specimens were obtained at initial diagnosis, prior to any treatment. Study results and limitations: Blood shared most expanded thyroid clonotypes above 0.001. The authors' 13 V-J model separated ophthalmopathy from stable hyperthyroidism.

V was clipped by 2 bases and J by 8 bases, with 16 bases between them. The CDR3 length is 14 residues. Germline loops: CDR1 GTSNPN, CDR2 SVGIG (reference sequence). Sample: blood. The clonotype comes from a woman in her 30s with Graves' hyperthyroidism. This chain joins TRBV30 and TRBJ1-3, with no clear D. The CDR3 coding sequence is TGTGCCTGGAGTATACCGGCAACAAGGGACACCATATATTTT. This encodes CAWSIPATRDTIYF.